This T cell receptor (beta chain) was recovered during a study of T cells expressing NK-cell markers. Study outcomes and limitations: A few donors showed these clonotypes also leading the CD3+CD56-NKG2C+ fraction. Among CD8+ T cells from 5 to 7 donors, dominant NKG2C+ clonotypes accounted for roughly 1.0-7.0%.

CDR3 length: 13 amino acids. From germline, CDR1 is SQVTM and CDR2 ANQGSEA. As for this clonotype: Its antigen is not known.

The authors generated TCR beta cDNA through 5'RACE template switching with UMIs. TCRdb reprocessed the 5' RACE reads and stores each CDR3 protein as one record, lacking DNA. This sample's table reports more than 400,000 distinct CDR3 sequences. The material sequenced was blood T cells: a sorted CD56 or NKG2C T cell subset, CD4+ or CD8+ T cells, or bulk PBMC T cells (not recorded which). The gene calls are TRBV29-1 and TRBJ2-3. This clonotype was obtained from a woman aged 18 to 75 in good health. The CDR3 spells CSVPIRGPDTQYF.